The subject of this entry is one T cell receptor beta chain. This record comes from a study of blood T cell repertoires in COVID-19. For the study at large: COVID-19 samples collected from the United States, Italy and Spain covered acute and convalescent phases. From T cells, B-cell-depleted T cells, or PBMCs came the material, which was cDNA or gDNA.

Per the original methods: Estimation of nucleated cell counts relied on the amplification of reference gene primers. TCRdb's table, derived via immunoSEQ multiplex PCR, lists solely in-frame clones and lacks some. For V, J and clone size, that table is used; D and trimming come from the DNA. The table records about 100,000 clones, about 86% of them present only once. The CDR3 runs 16 residues. Germline values: CDR1 MNHNY, CDR2 SVGAGI (reference sequence). V was clipped by 8 bases and J by 0 bases, with 20 bases between them. This TCR was recovered from a man aged 80 or over with acute or convalescent COVID-19. The V call is TRBV6-6, the J call TRBJ2-7, with D perhaps TRBD2 (7 bases). The specimen was peripheral blood. The CDR3 DNA follows: TGTGCCAGCGTTCTGGGAAAGGGGGGGAGCTCCTACGAGCAGTACTTC. It yields the protein CASVLGKGGSSYEQYF.